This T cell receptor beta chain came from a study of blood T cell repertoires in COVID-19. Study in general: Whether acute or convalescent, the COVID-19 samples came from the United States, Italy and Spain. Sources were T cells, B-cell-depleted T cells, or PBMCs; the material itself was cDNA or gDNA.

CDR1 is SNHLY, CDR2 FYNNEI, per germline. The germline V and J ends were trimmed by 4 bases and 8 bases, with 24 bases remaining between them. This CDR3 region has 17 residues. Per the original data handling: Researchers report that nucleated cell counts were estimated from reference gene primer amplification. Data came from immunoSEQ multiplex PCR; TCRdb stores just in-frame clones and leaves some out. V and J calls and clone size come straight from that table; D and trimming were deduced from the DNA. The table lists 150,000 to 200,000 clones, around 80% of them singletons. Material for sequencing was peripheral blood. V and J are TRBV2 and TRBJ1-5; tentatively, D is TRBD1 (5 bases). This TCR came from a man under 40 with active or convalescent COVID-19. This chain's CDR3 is CASSGPDPGRAWEPQHF. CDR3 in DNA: TGTGCCAGCAGTGGTCCCGACCCGGGCAGGGCCTGGGAGCCCCAGCATTTT.